A single sample is the source of the 32 T cell receptor beta chains below, sequenced in a study of OX40 agonist ivuxolimab in advanced cancers. The method was immunoSEQ multiplex PCR; TCRdb's version includes in-frame clones alone and lacks a portion of them. The top ten hold about 7.6% of the sample, which has around 40,000 clones, 82% seen once. The source was CD4+ or CD8+ T cells sorted from blood, collected in a trial of the OX40 agonist ivuxolimab. The receptors shown here come from an adult with an advanced solid tumor such as melanoma, head and neck, liver or kidney cancer.

In its sample, this clone was seen once. V is TRBV5-1 and J is TRBJ2-7, with D perhaps assigned TRBD1 or TRBD2 (5 bases each). This CDR3 has 15 residues. Per the germline V gene, CDR1 is SGHRS and CDR2 is YFSETQ. V shed 5 bases and J shed 2 bases, with 17 bases lying between them. CDR3 in DNA: TGCGCCAGCAGGTCCGGCGGGTCAGGGACCTACGAGCAGTACTTC. It yields the protein CASRSGGSGTYEQYF. Combining the CDR3 with reference TRBV5-1 and TRBJ2-7 gives the whole variable domain KAGVTQTPRYLIKTRGQQVTLSCSPISGHRSVSWYQQTPGQGLQFLFEYFSETQRNKGNFPGRFSGRQFSNSRSEMNVSTLELGDSALYLCASRSGGSGTYEQYFGPGTRLTVT.

The chain combines TRBV9 with TRBJ2-7, with 8 bases fitting TRBD2. The CDR3 covers 17 residues. V lost 3 bases, J lost 3 bases, and 14 bases stayed unmatched. Germline V lookup: CDR1 SGDLS, CDR2 YYNGEE. The CDR3 loop is CASSGTEGSGNRYEQYF. CDR3 in DNA: TGTGCCAGCAGCGGCACCGAGGGTAGCGGGAATCGCTACGAGCAGTACTTC.

J is TRBJ2-3 and V is TRBV6-1; 9 nucleotides align to TRBD2. This CDR3 has 14 amino acids. The ends lost 5 bases at V and 5 bases at J; junction bases unmatched: 5. Germline V gene lookup returns CDR1 MNHNS and CDR2 SASEGT. The CDR3 region has the DNA TGTGCCAGCAGTACTAGCGGGTTTTTAGATACGCAGTATTTT. Amino acids: CASSTSGFLDTQYF.

V gene TRBV27 combines with J gene TRBJ1-1; 9 bases line up with TRBD1. Germline CDR1 reads MNHEY; CDR2 reads SMNVEV (reference sequence). The CDR3 runs 15 residues. The V gene end was trimmed by 7 bases and the J gene end by 1 base; junction bases not matched to a gene: 7. CDR3 protein: CASIHTGGRNTEAFF. The CDR3 DNA follows: TGTGCCAGCATCCACACAGGGGGCCGGAACACTGAAGCTTTCTTT.

The rearrangement uses TRBV19 and TRBJ2-1, with 9 bases that match TRBD2. Germline trimming cut 2 bases from V and 0 bases from J; bases unmatched to any gene: 17. Germline CDR1 reads LNHDA; CDR2 reads SQIVND (reference sequence). CDR3 length: 21 residues. CDR3 in amino acids: CASSIYQWGSGSGSSYNEQFF. In DNA, the CDR3 is TGTGCCAGTAGTATATATCAGTGGGGTAGCGGGAGTGGGAGCTCCTACAATGAGCAGTTCTTC.

This clone was seen more than once but under ten times. The chain carries TRBV7-2 and TRBJ2-1; D uncertain. The CDR3 runs to 15 residues. V lost 1 base to trimming and J lost 2 bases, with 9 bases between them. CDR1 is SGHTA and CDR2 is FQGNSA in the germline V gene. This CDR3 reads CASSLVVGTYNEQFF. The CDR3 DNA reads TGTGCCAGCAGCTTAGTCGTTGGGACCTACAATGAGCAGTTCTTC.

The chain joins TRBV15 to TRBJ1-1, with D hard to call. This CDR3 region has 14 residues. V lost 1 base and J lost 0, with 6 bases in between. Germline-derived CDR1 and CDR2 are LNHNV and YYDKDF (reference sequence). CDR3 residues: CATSRAGVNTEAFF. For the CDR3, the DNA is TGTGCCACCAGCAGAGCTGGAGTGAACACTGAAGCTTTCTTT.

The chain uses TRBV7-6 and TRBJ1-3, with 7 bases aligning to TRBD1. The germline gives CDR1 SGHVS, CDR2 FNYEAQ. Germline trimming cut 7 bases from V and 2 bases from J; bases unmatched to any gene: 8. The CDR3 consists of 15 residues. The CDR3, as DNA: TGTGCCAGCACCAAGTTAGGGGGCACTGGAAACACCATATATTTT. Translated, it gives CASTKLGGTGNTIYF.

The chain employs TRBV5-4 and TRBJ2-1, with D unresolved. V shed 4 bases and J shed 6 bases, with 11 bases lying between them. Germline loops: CDR1 SGHNT, CDR2 YYREEE (reference sequence). CDR3 length: 13 amino acids. The DNA for the CDR3 is TGTGCCAGCAGCCCGCCCGACATCAATGAGCAGTTCTTC. Translated, it gives CASSPPDINEQFF.

The chain is built from TRBV27 and TRBJ2-1, with 8 bases lining up with TRBD2. Unmatched junction bases numbered 11, after V lost 10 bases and J lost 3 bases. The CDR3 length is 15 residues. The germline V gene encodes CDR1 MNHEY and CDR2 SMNVEV (reference sequence). This CDR3 reads CATIGAGGHYNEQFF. As DNA, the CDR3 is TGTGCCACCATCGGGGCGGGAGGCCACTACAATGAGCAGTTCTTC.

This clone was seen more than once but under ten times. The junction differs from germline at one of its ends, possibly a read error. The chain joins TRBV27 to TRBJ1-1; no clear D gene. CDR1 MNHEY and CDR2 SMNVEV come from the germline V gene (reference sequence). This CDR3 has 18 residues. The CDR3 bases are TGTGCCAGCAGTTCGTACTCATACCGGGGTTCACAGAACGCTGAAGCTTTCTTT. Its protein is CASSSYSYRGSQNAEAFF.

The chain uses TRBV5-1 and TRBJ1-1, with D possibly being TRBD1 (5 bases). Trimming left V 1 base short and J 1 base short, with 11 bases between. Per the germline V gene, CDR1 is SGHRS and CDR2 is YFSETQ. This CDR3 region has 15 residues. This CDR3 reads CASSLLTGRNTEAFF. In DNA form, the CDR3 reads TGCGCCAGCAGCTTGTTAACAGGACGGAACACTGAAGCTTTCTTT.

This clone was detected only once. This chain connects TRBV5-4 to TRBJ2-3; possible D gene TRBD2, 6 bases. From germline, CDR1 is SGHNT and CDR2 YYREEE (reference sequence). CDR3 length: 15 residues. Trimming left V 4 bases short and J 1 base short, with 13 bases between. The DNA of the CDR3 is TGTGCCAGCAGCGCCGAGGAGGGACGCACAGATACGCAGTATTTT. Amino acid sequence: CASSAEEGRTDTQYF. Using reference TRBV5-4 and TRBJ2-3 for the parts outside the CDR3, the full variable domain is ETGVTQSPTHLIKTRGQQVTLRCSSQSGHNTVSWYQQALGQGPQFIFQYYREEENGRGNFPPRFSGLQFPNYSSELNVNALELDDSALYLCASSAEEGRTDTQYFGPGTRLTVL.

The V call is TRBV5-4, the J call TRBJ2-7; the match to TRBD1 covers 7 bases. This CDR3 comprises 16 residues. V shed 0 bases and J 1 base; nucleotides not matched to a gene: 7. From germline, CDR1 is SGHNT and CDR2 YYREEE (reference sequence). The CDR3 coding sequence is TGTGCCAGCAGCTTGGGTGGCAGGGGGTCATCCTACGAGCAGTACTTC. It is translated as CASSLGGRGSSYEQYF.

V usage is TRBV30 and J usage is TRBJ2-3; possibly TRBD2 for D (5 bases). This CDR3 region has 13 residues. V was shortened by 5 bases and J by 0 bases, with 9 bases between the two germline ends. The V gene's germline CDR1 is GTSNPN and CDR2 SVGIG (reference sequence). The chain's CDR3 is CAWGRTSTDTQYF. DNA for the CDR3: TGTGCCTGGGGCAGGACTAGCACAGATACGCAGTATTTT.

This clone was seen once. This chain joins TRBV19 and TRBJ1-5; D may be TRBD1 (6 bases). Trimming took off 3 bases at V and 0 bases at J, with 24 bases between the two ends. Germline V gene data show CDR1 as LNHDA and CDR2 as SQIVND (reference sequence). CDR3 length: 20 residues. The CDR3 DNA reads TGTGCCAGTAGTATGGATCCCTTCGCAGGGGCGGAGGGTAGCAATCAGCCCCAGCATTTT. The encoded protein is CASSMDPFAGAEGSNQPQHF.

This rearrangement joins TRBV21-1 to TRBJ1-5; no check of the table's D call, TRBD1, against the DNA was made. TRBV21-1 is a known pseudogene. The CDR3 spans 13 residues. The CDR3 DNA follows: TGTGCCAGCAGCGGGCAGGGCGGCCAGCCCCAGCATTTT. This codes for CASSGQGGQPQHF.

Concerning this clone itself: A read error may account for a junction end that differs from germline. The chain links TRBV5-1 to TRBJ2-5; 14 bases are shared with TRBD2. CDR1 SGHRS and CDR2 YFSETQ come from the germline V gene. The CDR3 loop spans 15 amino acids. CDR3 region: CASRLGLAGAETQYF. CDR3 in DNA: TGCGCCAGCAGATTGGGACTAGCGGGAGCGGAGACCCAGTACTTC.

The chain has TRBV5-6 and TRBJ2-6, with a weak D call TRBD1 (5 bases). The germline V and J ends were trimmed by 5 bases and 0 bases, with 12 bases remaining between them. This CDR3 is 16 amino acids long. Germline V gene lookup returns CDR1 SGHDT and CDR2 YYEEEE. The DNA for the CDR3 is TGTGCCAGCAGATGGGGCGTAGACTCTGGGGCCAACGTCCTGACTTTC. Its translation is CASRWGVDSGANVLTF.

The V and J genes are TRBV6-1 and TRBJ2-7; TRBD1 is a possible D gene (5 bases). The V end lost 2 bases, the J end lost 3 bases, and 11 bases lay between the germline ends. The germline gives CDR1 MNHNS, CDR2 SASEGT. The CDR3 has 14 residues. The chain's CDR3 is CASSELGRIYEQYF. The CDR3 DNA sequence: TGTGCCAGCAGTGAACTGGGGCGGATCTACGAGCAGTACTTC.

The V call is TRBV4-3, the J call TRBJ1-1; D is undetermined. Germline CDR1 LGHNA, CDR2 YSLEER. The CDR3 is 18 residues long. The ends were cut back, 0 bases at V and 1 base at J, with 18 bases in the middle. The CDR3 nucleotides read TGCGCCAGCAGCCAAGATATGGAAAAATCATGTCAGAACACTGAAGCTTTCTTT. Amino acids: CASSQDMEKSCQNTEAFF.

The rearrangement joins TRBV4-2 to TRBJ1-6; TRBD1 is a possible D gene (6 bases). CDR3 length equals 15 residues. V was shortened by 3 bases and J by 5 bases, with 11 bases between the two germline ends. Per the germline V gene, CDR1 is LGHNA and CDR2 is YNFKEQ. In DNA form, the CDR3 reads TGTGCCAGCAGCCAGGAAGGGGGGAATAATTCACCCCTCCACTTT. It is translated as CASSQEGGNNSPLHF.

J is TRBJ2-2 and V is TRBV2; TRBD1 aligns across 8 bases. This CDR3 is 15 amino acids long. CDR1 and CDR2 (germline): SNHLY, FYNNEI. V lost 4 bases to trimming and J lost 4 bases; unmatched junction nucleotides: 5. The CDR3 protein is CASSGGQASTGELFF. The CDR3 nucleotides read TGTGCCAGCAGTGGGGGACAGGCGAGCACCGGGGAGCTGTTTTTT.

The chain joins TRBV5-6 to TRBJ2-1; D may correspond to TRBD1 or TRBD2 (5 bases each). Deletions cut 0 bases from V and 9 bases from J, with 10 bases between. The CDR3 has 13 residues. CDR1 and CDR2 from the germline V gene are SGHDT and YYEEEE. CDR3 bases: TGTGCCAGCAGCTTGGACGGGGCGGTTGAGCAGTTCTTC. The encoded protein is CASSLDGAVEQFF.

The CDR3 loop is CAISGLDRGGTQYF. CDR3 DNA: TGTGCCATCAGTGGACTGGACAGGGGGGGGACCCAGTACTTC. The V gene is TRBV10-3, the J gene TRBJ2-5; 10 bases match TRBD1. The germline CDR1 and CDR2 sequences are ENHRY and SYGVKD. The CDR3 runs 14 residues. The V gene end was trimmed by 4 bases and the J gene end by 7 bases; junction bases not matched to a gene: 6.

The chain combines TRBV7-6 with TRBJ2-1; a possible D gene is TRBD1 (6 bases). Germline CDR1 reads SGHVS; CDR2 reads FNYEAQ. The CDR3 consists of 15 residues. The V gene lost 0 bases and the J gene lost 2 bases, with 8 bases spanning the gap. Here the CDR3 DNA reads TGTGCCAGCAGCTTAGCAGGGGGACCCTACAATGAGCAGTTCTTC. Its translation: CASSLAGGPYNEQFF. The full variable domain, rest sourced from reference TRBV7-6 and TRBJ2-1, is GAGVSQSPRYKVTKRGQDVALRCDPISGHVSLYWYRQALGQGPEFLTYFNYEAQQDKSGLPNDRFSAERPEGSISTLTIQRTEQRDSAMYRCASSLAGGPYNEQFFGPGTRLTVL.

The chain joins TRBV10-2 to TRBJ2-1; D is unclear. Germline V CDR1 and CDR2: WSHSY, SAAADI. The V gene lost 6 bases and the J gene lost 4 bases, with 10 bases spanning the gap. CDR3 length: 13 residues. The CDR3 nucleotides are TGCGCCAGCAGGAACCAGGATTACAATGAGCAGTTCTTC. Protein product: CASRNQDYNEQFF.

The chain employs TRBV5-1 and TRBJ2-1; weak D call: TRBD2 (5 bases). Deletions cut 5 bases from V and 2 bases from J, with 8 bases between. The germline CDR1 and CDR2 sequences are SGHRS and YFSETQ. CDR3 length: 13 amino acids. The CDR3 region has the DNA TGCGCCAGCAGGGAGGCCGCCTACAATGAGCAGTTCTTC. It encodes CASREAAYNEQFF.

This clone was counted a few times. V is TRBV18 and J is TRBJ2-7, with D perhaps TRBD2 (6 bases). CDR1 is KGHSH and CDR2 is LQKENI in the germline V gene. Trimming took 3 bases from V and 2 from J, leaving 11 bases between them. The length of the CDR3 is 14 residues. CDR3 region: CASSPQTSPYEQYF. CDR3 DNA sequence: TGTGCCAGCTCACCCCAGACTAGTCCCTACGAGCAGTACTTC.

The chain employs TRBV9 and TRBJ2-1; possibly TRBD2 for D (5 bases). CDR1 and CDR2 (germline): SGDLS, YYNGEE. The V and J ends lost 3 bases and 4 bases respectively, with 11 bases between them. This CDR3 is built from 14 residues. DNA of the CDR3: TGTGCCAGCAGCGCCCGGTGGGAGTACAATGAGCAGTTCTTC. It encodes CASSARWEYNEQFF.

This clone was seen a single time. This chain uses TRBV30 with TRBJ2-7; 9 nucleotides align to TRBD1. This CDR3 spans 15 amino acids. The germline V gene has CDR1 GTSNPN and CDR2 SVGIG (reference sequence). V lost 2 bases to trimming and J lost 2 bases; unmatched junction nucleotides: 7. CDR3 residues: CAWSWTGATPYEQYF. The CDR3 DNA reads TGTGCCTGGAGTTGGACAGGGGCTACCCCCTACGAGCAGTACTTC.

The V call is TRBV7-9, the J call TRBJ2-1; the D gene is possibly TRBD1 (6 bases). V lost 6 bases, J lost 6 bases, and 15 bases lay in between. Germline V CDR1 and CDR2: SEHNR, FQNEAQ (reference sequence). There are 14 residues in the CDR3. The CDR3 is CASRNLGGINEQFF. The CDR3 DNA follows: TGTGCCAGCAGAAACCTAGGGGGTATCAATGAGCAGTTCTTC. Full variable domain (missing parts from reference TRBV7-9 and TRBJ2-1): DTGVSQNPRHKITKRGQNVTFRCDPISEHNRLYWYRQTLGQGPEFLTYFQNEAQLEKSRLLSDRFSAERPKGSFSTLEIQRTEQGDSAMYLCASRNLGGINEQFFGPGTRLTVL.